A single sample is the source of the 24 T cell receptor beta chains below, sequenced in a study of blood T cell repertoires in COVID-19. Sequencing was performed with immunoSEQ multiplex PCR; in TCRdb, only in-frame clones are kept and a portion is missing. Among around 88,000 clones listed, about three quarters were seen once. The sample comprised peripheral blood. The receptors here all came from a man aged 50-60 years who had recovered from COVID-19.

This CDR3 reads CASSPQVNRAYGYTF. The CDR3 DNA reads TGTGCCAGCAGTCCCCAAGTTAACAGGGCCTATGGCTACACCTTC. The chain recombines TRBV27 with TRBJ1-2; tentatively, D is TRBD1 (6 bases). CDR1 is MNHEY, CDR2 SMNVEV, per germline (reference sequence). This CDR3 region has 15 residues. Trimming removed 5 bases at V and 4 bases at J, with 17 bases between.

The chain joins TRBV6-5 to TRBJ2-7; weak D call: TRBD2 (6 bases). This CDR3 has 14 residues. V was shortened by 5 bases and J by 5 bases, with 16 bases between the two germline ends. Germline V gene data show CDR1 as MNHEY and CDR2 as SVGAGI. CDR3 bases: TGTGCCAGCAGTCCACCCGGGACTCCCCACGAGCAGTACTTC. Its protein is CASSPPGTPHEQYF.

The chain uses TRBV20-1 and TRBJ1-1; D is unresolved. The CDR3 consists of 16 residues. V was pared by 3 bases and J by 5 bases, with 22 bases between. Germline V gene lookup returns CDR1 DFQATT and CDR2 SNEGSKA (reference sequence). The CDR3 region has the DNA TGCAGTGCTAGTCCCCGAGGCGGCGCGAGGAGAACTGAAGCTTTCTTT. This encodes CSASPRGGARRTEAFF.

The chain recombines TRBV6-5 with TRBJ1-1, with D possibly being TRBD1 (6 bases). V was pared by 7 bases and J by 0 bases, with 15 bases between. Per germline, CDR1 MNHEY and CDR2 SVGAGI. The CDR3 consists of 15 residues. CDR3: CASTGAPPLNTEAFF. CDR3 bases: TGTGCCAGCACAGGGGCTCCCCCTCTGAACACTGAAGCTTTCTTT.

The chain carries TRBV7-2 and TRBJ1-2; 7 bases fit TRBD1. CDR1 SGHTA and CDR2 FQGNSA come from the germline V gene. The trim removed 1 base at V and 8 bases at J, leaving 4 bases unmatched. This CDR3 comprises 13 residues. CDR3: CASSLGGGRGYTF. The CDR3 nucleotides read TGTGCCAGCAGCTTAGGAGGGGGCAGAGGCTACACCTTC.

The chain carries TRBV27 and TRBJ2-7; tentative D call: TRBD1 (5 bases). The length of the CDR3 is 15 residues. In germline, CDR1 is MNHEY, CDR2 SMNVEV (reference sequence). Trimming took 0 bases from V and 2 from J, leaving 11 bases between them. Here the CDR3 reads CASSLSPRQTYEQYF. The CDR3 nucleotides are TGTGCCAGCAGTTTATCTCCCCGACAGACCTACGAGCAGTACTTC.

The chain employs TRBV6-6 and TRBJ2-5; 7 bases align to TRBD2. The CDR3 has 14 residues. CDR1 MNHNY and CDR2 SVGAGI come from the germline V gene (reference sequence). V was clipped by 5 bases and J by 5 bases; unmatched bases: 8. Here the CDR3 reads CASSPWGGGETQYF. The CDR3 DNA reads as TGTGCCAGCAGTCCCTGGGGGGGAGGGGAGACCCAGTACTTC.

The chain links TRBV7-3 to TRBJ2-1, with TRBD2 identical over 12 bases. CDR1 SGHTA and CDR2 FQGTGA come from the germline V gene. The V segment lost 4 bases and the J segment 6 bases; nucleotides outside the gene matches: 7. This CDR3 comprises 16 residues. The CDR3, as DNA: TGTGCCAGCAGCTCCCTAGCGGGAGGGCCGGTCAATGAGCAGTTCTTC. It yields the protein CASSSLAGGPVNEQFF.

This CDR3 reads CASSLISSGLETQYF. CDR3 sequence (DNA): TGTGCCAGCAGCTTGATCTCCTCGGGGTTAGAGACCCAGTACTTC. The V and J genes are TRBV5-6 and TRBJ2-5; possible D gene TRBD2, 5 bases. The germline gives CDR1 SGHDT, CDR2 YYEEEE. The CDR3 runs to 15 residues. V lost 1 base and J 4 bases, leaving 14 bases between the germline ends.

Here the CDR3 DNA reads TGTGCCAGCAGTTACTCAAGGGGAACCAACATTCAGTACTTC. This translates into CASSYSRGTNIQYF. The chain employs TRBV6-2 or TRBV6-3 and TRBJ2-4; D may be TRBD1 (5 bases). This CDR3 has 14 residues. Trimming pared 0 bases from V and 7 bases from J, leaving 10 bases between. CDR1 and CDR2 (germline): MNHEY, SVGEGT.

The chain is built from TRBV6-2 or TRBV6-3 and TRBJ2-3, with 9 nucleotides matching TRBD2. Germline CDR1 reads MNHEY; CDR2 reads SVGEGT. V shed 0 bases and J 6 bases; nucleotides not matched to a gene: 7. CDR3 length equals 16 residues. The CDR3 DNA reads as TGTGCCAGCAGTTACTCAACGGCGGGAGGGTACGATACGCAGTATTTT. Protein sequence: CASSYSTAGGYDTQYF.

V and J are TRBV7-6 and TRBJ1-2; 9 bases are shared with TRBD1. The trim removed 4 bases at V and 8 bases at J, leaving 17 bases unmatched. The CDR3 totals 17 residues. CDR1 is SGHVS, CDR2 FNYEAQ, per germline. The CDR3 nucleotides are TGTGCCAGCAGCTCAGTCCCGGGACAGGGAGGGATTGACGGCTACACCTTC. This encodes CASSSVPGQGGIDGYTF.

The CDR3 DNA reads as TGTGCCAGCAGCTTGAGACCTCAGGGCCCCACTGAAGCTTTCTTT. This gives the protein CASSLRPQGPTEAFF. The chain employs TRBV5-5 and TRBJ1-1; D may be TRBD1 (5 bases). Trimming took off 1 base at V and 4 bases at J, with 14 bases between the two ends. Germline CDR1 and CDR2: SGHKS and YYEKEE (reference sequence). The CDR3 is 15 amino acids.

The J gene is TRBJ2-7, the V gene TRBV7-8; possibly TRBD1 for D (6 bases). Between the trimmed V and J ends, which lost 1 base and 4 bases, there was a span of 14 bases. This CDR3 region has 15 residues. Germline V CDR1 and CDR2: SGHVS, FQNEAQ. CDR3: CASSLEPGVVYEQYF. The CDR3 DNA sequence: TGTGCCAGCAGCTTAGAGCCAGGGGTAGTATACGAGCAGTACTTC.

The sample holds a few counts of this clone. The chain links TRBV7-9 to TRBJ2-1; D is perhaps TRBD2 (6 bases). CDR1 and CDR2 (germline): SEHNR, FQNEAQ (reference sequence). Trimming stripped 3 bases from V and 2 bases from J, with 14 bases between. This CDR3 has 16 residues. Written as DNA, the CDR3 is TGTGCCAGCAGCTTTAGGAGTAGCGGAACCTACAATGAGCAGTTCTTC. Its translation: CASSFRSSGTYNEQFF.

The V call is TRBV7-2, the J call TRBJ2-7; unclear D gene. V was cut by 5 bases and J by 0 bases, with 8 bases left in between. CDR1 is SGHTA and CDR2 is FQGNSA in the germline V gene. The CDR3 sequence is 13 residues long. The CDR3 region has the DNA TGTGCCAGCAGCCCCCCTAGCTCCTACGAGCAGTACTTC. This codes for CASSPPSSYEQYF.

The chain couples TRBV3-1 (or the pseudogene TRBV3-2) to TRBJ1-1; a possible D gene is TRBD1 (5 bases). This CDR3 is built from 14 residues. Germline V gene lookup returns CDR1 LGHDT and CDR2 YNNKEL (reference sequence). V lost 2 bases and J 5 bases, leaving 12 bases between the germline ends. CDR3 region: CASSQRGSGTEAFF. CDR3 nucleotide sequence: TGTGCCAGCAGCCAACGGGGGTCAGGGACTGAAGCTTTCTTT.

For this clone: Other DNA sequences in this specimen translate into the identical CDR3. The chain employs TRBV28 and TRBJ2-7; D unresolved. The CDR3 loop spans 13 amino acids. CDR1 MDHEN and CDR2 SYDVKM come from the germline V gene. V lost 3 bases and J 2 bases, leaving 8 bases between the germline ends. The CDR3 spells CASSFPKTYEQYF. In DNA, the CDR3 is TGTGCCAGCAGTTTCCCCAAAACCTACGAGCAGTACTTC.

The chain has TRBV19 and TRBJ1-3; a weak D match, TRBD1 (6 bases). The V gene lost 5 bases and the J gene lost 4 bases, with 12 bases spanning the gap. Germline values: CDR1 LNHDA, CDR2 SQIVND (reference sequence). The CDR3 covers 14 residues. CDR3 DNA sequence: TGTGCCAGTAGTTTCCGGGACACAGGAAACACCATATATTTT. Translated: CASSFRDTGNTIYF.

This clone occurred once. The chain couples TRBV10-3 to TRBJ1-2; no clear D gene. V lost 0 bases and J 2 bases, leaving 10 bases between the germline ends. CDR1 ENHRY and CDR2 SYGVKD come from the germline V gene. The CDR3 spans 15 residues. The CDR3 sequence is CAISESFDTNYGYTF. The CDR3 DNA reads as TGTGCCATCAGTGAGTCGTTCGACACAAACTATGGCTACACCTTC.

The rearrangement links TRBV6-6 to TRBJ2-1; 8 nucleotides agree with TRBD2. Trimming took 7 bases from V and 6 from J; bases not matched to a gene: 8. CDR3 length: 14 amino acids. The germline gives CDR1 MNHNY, CDR2 SVGAGI (reference sequence). CDR3 DNA sequence: TGTGCCAGCAATGGCGGGGGGACCCGCAATGAGCAGTTCTTC. Translating it yields CASNGGGTRNEQFF.

The rearrangement joins TRBV5-1 to TRBJ2-3, with D possibly TRBD1 on 5 matching bases. V shed 2 bases and J shed 0 bases, with 10 bases lying between them. Germline lookup yields CDR1 SGHRS and CDR2 YFSETQ. The CDR3 is made up of 15 amino acids. CDR3 bases: TGCGCCAGCAGCTTTACAGGTGCCAGCACAGATACGCAGTATTTT. Protein sequence: CASSFTGASTDTQYF. The variable domain in full, completed from reference TRBV5-1 and TRBJ2-3, reads KAGVTQTPRYLIKTRGQQVTLSCSPISGHRSVSWYQQTPGQGLQFLFEYFSETQRNKGNFPGRFSGRQFSNSRSEMNVSTLELGDSALYLCASSFTGASTDTQYFGPGTRLTVL.

The gene calls are TRBV7-2 and TRBJ2-2; possible D gene TRBD1, 7 bases. The V gene's germline CDR1 is SGHTA and CDR2 FQGNSA. The CDR3 sequence is 14 residues long. V was clipped by 5 bases and J by 7 bases, with 14 bases between them. CDR3 residues: CASSPRQGGGELFF. The CDR3, as DNA: TGTGCCAGCAGCCCTAGACAGGGAGGCGGGGAGCTGTTTTTT.

The rearrangement links TRBV7-9 to TRBJ2-7, with 7 bases that match TRBD2. Trimming at V came to 2 bases and at J to 6 bases, leaving 4 bases not matched to a gene. The CDR3 covers 13 residues. Looked up from germline, CDR1 is SEHNR and CDR2 is FQNEAQ (reference sequence). DNA of the CDR3: TGTGCCAGCAGCTTATTCGGGGAGGGCGAGCAGTACTTC. Amino acids: CASSLFGEGEQYF. The variable domain in full, with the rest retrieved from reference TRBV7-9 and TRBJ2-7, is DTGVSQNPRHKITKRGQNVTFRCDPISEHNRLYWYRQTLGQGPEFLTYFQNEAQLEKSRLLSDRFSAERPKGSFSTLEIQRTEQGDSAMYLCASSLFGEGEQYFGPGTRLTVT.